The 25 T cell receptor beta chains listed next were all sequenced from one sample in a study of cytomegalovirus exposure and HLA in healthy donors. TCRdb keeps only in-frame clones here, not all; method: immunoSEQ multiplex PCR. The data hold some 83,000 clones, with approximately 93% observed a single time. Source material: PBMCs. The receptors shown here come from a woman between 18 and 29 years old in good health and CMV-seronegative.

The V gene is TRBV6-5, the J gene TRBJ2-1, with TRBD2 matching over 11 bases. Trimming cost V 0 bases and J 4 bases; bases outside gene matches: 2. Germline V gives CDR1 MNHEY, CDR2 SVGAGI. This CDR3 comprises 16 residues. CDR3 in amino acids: CASSYSSSGGYNEQFF. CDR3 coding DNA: TGTGCCAGCAGTTACTCATCTAGCGGGGGGTACAATGAGCAGTTCTTC.

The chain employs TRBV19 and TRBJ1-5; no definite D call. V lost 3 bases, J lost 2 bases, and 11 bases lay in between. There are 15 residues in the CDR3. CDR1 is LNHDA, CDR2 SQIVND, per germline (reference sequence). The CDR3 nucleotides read TGTGCCAGTAGTATGGCGGGGTCCGGCAATCAGCCCCAGCATTTT. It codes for CASSMAGSGNQPQHF.

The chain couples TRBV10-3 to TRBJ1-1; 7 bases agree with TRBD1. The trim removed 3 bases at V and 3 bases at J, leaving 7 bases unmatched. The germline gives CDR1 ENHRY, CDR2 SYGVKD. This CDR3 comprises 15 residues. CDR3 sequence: CAISDEGARHTEAFF. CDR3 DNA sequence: TGTGCCATCAGTGATGAGGGGGCGCGTCACACTGAAGCTTTCTTT.

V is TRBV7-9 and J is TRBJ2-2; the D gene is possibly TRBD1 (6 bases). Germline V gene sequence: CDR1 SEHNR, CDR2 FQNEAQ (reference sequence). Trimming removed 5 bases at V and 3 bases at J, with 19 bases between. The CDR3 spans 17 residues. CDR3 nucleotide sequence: TGTGCCAGCAGCGGTGGGACACGACGCGTTGACACCGGGGAGCTGTTTTTT. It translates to CASSGGTRRVDTGELFF.

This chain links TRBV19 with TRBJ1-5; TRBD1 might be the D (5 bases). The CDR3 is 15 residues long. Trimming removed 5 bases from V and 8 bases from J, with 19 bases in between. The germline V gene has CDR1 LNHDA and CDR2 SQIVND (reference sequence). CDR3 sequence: CASSPLIRESEPQHF. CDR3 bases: TGTGCCAGTAGTCCACTCATCAGGGAAAGTGAGCCCCAGCATTTT.

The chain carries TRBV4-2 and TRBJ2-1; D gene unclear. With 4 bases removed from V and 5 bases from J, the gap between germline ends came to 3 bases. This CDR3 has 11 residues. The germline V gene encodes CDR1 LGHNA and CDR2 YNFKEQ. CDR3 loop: CASSPDNEQFF. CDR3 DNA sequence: TGTGCCAGCAGCCCCGACAATGAGCAGTTCTTC.

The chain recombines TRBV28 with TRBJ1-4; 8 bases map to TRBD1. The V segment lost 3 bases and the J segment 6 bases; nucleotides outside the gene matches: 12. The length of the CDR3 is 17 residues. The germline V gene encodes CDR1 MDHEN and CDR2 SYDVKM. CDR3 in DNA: TGTGCCAGCAGTTTTCCCCGAGAGCACAGGGGGGATGAAAAACTGTTTTTT. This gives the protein CASSFPREHRGDEKLFF.

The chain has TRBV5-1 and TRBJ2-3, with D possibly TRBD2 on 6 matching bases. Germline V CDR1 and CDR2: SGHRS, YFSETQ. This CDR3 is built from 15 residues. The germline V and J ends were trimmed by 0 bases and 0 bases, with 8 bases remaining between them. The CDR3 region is CASSLVGGSTDTQYF. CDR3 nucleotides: TGCGCCAGCAGCTTGGTGGGAGGAAGCACAGATACGCAGTATTTT.

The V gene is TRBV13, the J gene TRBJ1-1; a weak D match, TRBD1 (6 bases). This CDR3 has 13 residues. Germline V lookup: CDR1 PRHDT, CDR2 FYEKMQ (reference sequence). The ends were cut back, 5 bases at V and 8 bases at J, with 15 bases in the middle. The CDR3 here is CASSNHRAVEAFF. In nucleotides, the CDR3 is TGTGCCAGCAGCAACCACAGGGCGGTAGAAGCTTTCTTT.

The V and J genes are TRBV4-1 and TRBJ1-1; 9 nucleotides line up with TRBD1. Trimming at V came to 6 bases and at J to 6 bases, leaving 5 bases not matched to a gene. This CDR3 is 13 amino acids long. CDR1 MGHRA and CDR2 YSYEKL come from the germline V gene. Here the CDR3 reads CASRGQGWSEAFF. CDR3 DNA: TGCGCCAGCAGGGGACAGGGATGGTCTGAAGCTTTCTTT.

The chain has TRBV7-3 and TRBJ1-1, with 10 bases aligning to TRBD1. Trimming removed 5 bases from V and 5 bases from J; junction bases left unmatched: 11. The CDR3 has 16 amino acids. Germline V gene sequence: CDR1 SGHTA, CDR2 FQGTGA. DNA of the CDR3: TGTGCCAGCAGCGCCAACACCCCGGACAGGGGGACTGAAGCTTTCTTT. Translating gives CASSANTPDRGTEAFF.

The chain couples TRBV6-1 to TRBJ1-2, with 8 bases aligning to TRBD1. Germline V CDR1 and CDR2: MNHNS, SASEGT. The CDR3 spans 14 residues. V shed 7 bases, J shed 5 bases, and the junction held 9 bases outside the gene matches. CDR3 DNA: TGTGCCAGCAATGACAGGGGCGTTGTGTATGGCTACACCTTC. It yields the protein CASNDRGVVYGYTF.

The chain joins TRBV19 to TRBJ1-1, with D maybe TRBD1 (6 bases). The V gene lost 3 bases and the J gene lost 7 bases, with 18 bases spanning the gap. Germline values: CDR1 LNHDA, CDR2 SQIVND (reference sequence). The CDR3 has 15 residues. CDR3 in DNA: TGTGCCAGTAGTATTTTTGCGGACAGCGAGGTTGAAGCTTTCTTT. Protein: CASSIFADSEVEAFF.

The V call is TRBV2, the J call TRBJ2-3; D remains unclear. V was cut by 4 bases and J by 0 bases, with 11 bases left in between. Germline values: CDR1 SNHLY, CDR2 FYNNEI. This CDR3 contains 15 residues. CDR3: CASSARSRSTDTQYF. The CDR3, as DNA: TGTGCCAGCAGTGCTAGGTCAAGGAGCACAGATACGCAGTATTTT.

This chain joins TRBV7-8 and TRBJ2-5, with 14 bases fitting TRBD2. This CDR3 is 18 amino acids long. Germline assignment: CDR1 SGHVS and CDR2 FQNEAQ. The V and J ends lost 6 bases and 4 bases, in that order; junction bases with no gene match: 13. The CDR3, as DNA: TGTGCCAGCAGTTCCCGACTAGCGGGGGGGCCCATTCTAGAGACCCAGTACTTC. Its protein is CASSSRLAGGPILETQYF.

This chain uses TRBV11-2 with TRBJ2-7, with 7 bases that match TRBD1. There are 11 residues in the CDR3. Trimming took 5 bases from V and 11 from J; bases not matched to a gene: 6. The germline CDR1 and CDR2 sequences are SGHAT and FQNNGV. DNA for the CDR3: TGTGCCAGCAGCCCAGGACAGGCGAAGTACTTC. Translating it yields CASSPGQAKYF.

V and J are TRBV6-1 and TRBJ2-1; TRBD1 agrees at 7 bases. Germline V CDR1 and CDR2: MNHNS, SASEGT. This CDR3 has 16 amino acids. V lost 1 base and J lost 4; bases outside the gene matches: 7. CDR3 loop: CASSEGHSGGYNEQFF. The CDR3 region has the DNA TGTGCCAGCAGTGAAGGGCACTCAGGGGGTTACAATGAGCAGTTCTTC.

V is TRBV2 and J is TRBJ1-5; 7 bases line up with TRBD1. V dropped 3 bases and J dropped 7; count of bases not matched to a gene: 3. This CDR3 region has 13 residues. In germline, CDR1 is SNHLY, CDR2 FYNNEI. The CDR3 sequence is CASSDTGVQPQHF. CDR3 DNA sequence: TGTGCCAGCAGTGATACAGGGGTGCAGCCCCAGCATTTT.

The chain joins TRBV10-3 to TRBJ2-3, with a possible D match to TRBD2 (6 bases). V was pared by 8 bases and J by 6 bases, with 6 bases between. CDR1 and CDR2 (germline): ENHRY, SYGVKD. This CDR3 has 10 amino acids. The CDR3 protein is CAIGGDTQYF. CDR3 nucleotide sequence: TGTGCCATCGGGGGGGATACGCAGTATTTT.

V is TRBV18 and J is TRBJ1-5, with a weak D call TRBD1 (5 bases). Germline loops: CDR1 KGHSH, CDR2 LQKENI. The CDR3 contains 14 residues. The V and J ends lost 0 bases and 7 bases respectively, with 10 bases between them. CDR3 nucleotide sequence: TGTGCCAGCTCACCACCCTCAGGGTCCCAGCCCCAGCATTTT. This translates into CASSPPSGSQPQHF.

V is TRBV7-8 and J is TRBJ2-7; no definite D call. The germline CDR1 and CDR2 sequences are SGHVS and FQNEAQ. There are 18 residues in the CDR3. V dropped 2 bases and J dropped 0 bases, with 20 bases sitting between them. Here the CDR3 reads CASSLLLLPVSPSYEQYF. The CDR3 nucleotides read TGTGCCAGCAGCTTACTTTTGCTACCGGTCTCTCCCTCCTACGAGCAGTACTTC.

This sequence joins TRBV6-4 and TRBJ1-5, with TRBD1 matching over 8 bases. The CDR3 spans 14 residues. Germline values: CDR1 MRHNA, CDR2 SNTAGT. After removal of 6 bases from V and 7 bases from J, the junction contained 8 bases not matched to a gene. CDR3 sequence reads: CASRLGQDKQPQHF. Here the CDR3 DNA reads TGTGCCAGCAGGTTGGGACAGGACAAGCAGCCCCAGCATTTT.

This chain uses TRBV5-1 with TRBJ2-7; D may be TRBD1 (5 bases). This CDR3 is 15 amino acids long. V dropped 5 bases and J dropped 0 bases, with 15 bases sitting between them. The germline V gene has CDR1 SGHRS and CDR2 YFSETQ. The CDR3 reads CASRADRSYSYEQYF. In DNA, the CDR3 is TGCGCCAGCAGAGCCGACAGATCATACTCCTACGAGCAGTACTTC.

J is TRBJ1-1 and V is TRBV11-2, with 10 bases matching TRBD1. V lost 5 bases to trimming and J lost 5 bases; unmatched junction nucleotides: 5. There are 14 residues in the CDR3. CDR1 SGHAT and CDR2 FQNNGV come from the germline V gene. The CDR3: CASSMTGGTTEAFF. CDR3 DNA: TGTGCCAGCAGCATGACAGGGGGCACGACTGAAGCTTTCTTT.

The CDR3 DNA reads TGTGCCAGCAGATCGAACAGGGTACTAACTGAAAACTCTGGAAACACCATATATTTT. Amino acid sequence: CASRSNRVLTENSGNTIYF. The chain employs TRBV11-2 and TRBJ1-3; D possibly corresponds to TRBD1 (6 bases). Germline CDR1 reads SGHAT; CDR2 reads FQNNGV. CDR3 length equals 19 residues. V was clipped by 6 bases and J by 0 bases, with 24 bases between them.